A single sample is the source of the 24 T cell receptor beta chains below, sequenced in a study of CD8 T cells in ankylosing spondylitis. TCRdb passed the 5' RACE reads through MiXCR, listing each CDR3 protein once. The sample includes approximately 150,000 distinct CDR3 sequences, around a third of them seen just once. Input material: synovial fluid, either unsorted or a sorted T cell fraction (not recorded which). These receptors all stem from a male donor with ankylosing spondylitis.

This chain connects TRBV9 to TRBJ1-3; 9 nucleotides agree with TRBD1. The trim removed 0 bases at V and 4 bases at J, leaving 2 bases unmatched. Germline CDR1 is SGDLS and CDR2 is YYNGEE. The CDR3 extends over 15 amino acids. In DNA, the CDR3 is TGTGCCAGCAGCGTAGGAGACAGGGGGGGAAACACCATATATTTT. This gives the protein CASSVGDRGGNTIYF.

The V and J genes are TRBV2 and TRBJ2-3; D not resolved. Deletions cut 6 bases from V and 0 bases from J, with 25 bases between. Germline V CDR1 and CDR2: SNHLY, FYNNEI. This CDR3 comprises 19 residues. The CDR3 protein is CASSPGSRGLRDSTDTQYF. The CDR3 DNA is TGTGCCAGCAGCCCCGGATCGAGAGGTTTACGTGACAGCACAGATACGCAGTATTTT.

The gene calls are TRBV7-9 and TRBJ2-7; 8 bases line up with TRBD2. This CDR3 region has 15 residues. Germline V gene sequence: CDR1 SEHNR, CDR2 FQNEAQ (reference sequence). The trim removed 3 bases at V and 0 bases at J, leaving 4 bases unmatched. CDR3 bases: TGTGCCAGCAGCTTCATAGCGGGGAGCTCCTACGAGCAGTACTTC. The encoded protein is CASSFIAGSSYEQYF.

CDR3 sequence reads: CASSLGTRSYEQYF. CDR3 DNA: TGTGCCAGCAGTTTGGGGACTAGATCCTACGAGCAGTACTTC. J is TRBJ2-7 and V is TRBV28; 8 bases match TRBD2. CDR1 is MDHEN, CDR2 SYDVKM, per germline. The CDR3 covers 14 residues. With 3 bases clipped from V and 1 base from J, the junction kept 2 bases outside the gene matches.

The J gene is TRBJ1-2, the V gene TRBV6-1; 7 bases are shared with TRBD1. CDR1 and CDR2 (germline): MNHNS, SASEGT. With 6 bases clipped from V and 4 bases from J, the junction kept 8 bases outside the gene matches. This CDR3 comprises 14 residues. This chain's CDR3 is CASSRQGNSYGYTF. The DNA of the CDR3 is TGTGCCAGCAGCAGACAGGGTAATAGCTATGGCTACACCTTC.

Only a few counts were recorded for this clonotype. The CDR3 region has the DNA TGCGCCAGCAGCCCAGGGGATCTACCCATTTATAATTCACCCCTCCACTTT. Residues: CASSPGDLPIYNSPLHF. The rearrangement uses TRBV5-1 and TRBJ1-6; D might be TRBD1 (6 bases). The length of the CDR3 is 17 residues. Trimming removed 4 bases at V and 4 bases at J, with 18 bases between. Germline CDR1 and CDR2: SGHRS and YFSETQ.

The rearrangement uses TRBV20-1 and TRBJ1-5, with D possibly being TRBD1 (6 bases). With 4 bases removed from V and 7 bases from J, the gap between germline ends came to 20 bases. In germline, CDR1 is DFQATT, CDR2 SNEGSKA (reference sequence). The CDR3 totals 15 residues. The CDR3 DNA is TGCAGTGCTAAAGGGCAGACCCGAGGGGGGCAGCCCCAGCATTTT. Its protein product is CSAKGQTRGGQPQHF.

V gene TRBV18 combines with J gene TRBJ2-5, with D possibly being TRBD1 or TRBD2 (5 bases each). V was trimmed by 6 bases and J by 8 bases, leaving 19 bases between them. From germline, CDR1 is KGHSH and CDR2 LQKENI. The CDR3 is 14 amino acids. The CDR3 is CASSRSGTQDTQYF. The CDR3 bases are TGTGCCAGCTCGCGGTCCGGGACCCAGGATACCCAGTACTTC. The full variable domain, completed using reference TRBV18 and TRBJ2-5, is NAGVMQNPRHLVRRRGQEARLRCSPMKGHSHVYWYRQLPEEGLKFMVYLQKENIIDESGMPKERFSAEFPKEGPSILRIQQVVRGDSAAYFCASSRSGTQDTQYFGPGTRLLVL.

The rearrangement joins TRBV2 to TRBJ1-2, with 7 bases aligning to TRBD1. The germline gives CDR1 SNHLY, CDR2 FYNNEI. The CDR3 covers 13 residues. The V segment lost 4 bases and the J segment 8 bases; nucleotides outside the gene matches: 7. Written as DNA, the CDR3 is TGTGCCAGCAGTGGGACAGGACCGCGGGGCTACACCTTC. It is translated as CASSGTGPRGYTF.

The V and J genes are TRBV18 and TRBJ1-4; D perhaps matches TRBD1 (5 bases). Between the trimmed V and J ends, which lost 3 bases and 8 bases, there was a span of 19 bases. Looked up from germline, CDR1 is KGHSH and CDR2 is LQKENI. The CDR3 is 16 amino acids. The chain's CDR3 is CASSPGEPFGHEKLFF. DNA for the CDR3: TGTGCCAGCTCACCGGGGGAACCCTTCGGGCACGAAAAACTGTTTTTT.

CDR3 nucleotide sequence: TGTGCCAGCAGTTATCGGACAGGGGATGAGCAGTTCTTC. Translated: CASSYRTGDEQFF. J is TRBJ2-1 and V is TRBV6-6; 9 bases agree with TRBD1. This CDR3 is built from 13 residues. Per the germline V gene, CDR1 is MNHNY and CDR2 is SVGAGI (reference sequence). V was pared by 3 bases and J by 8 bases, with 2 bases of the junction left unmatched.

V and J are TRBV7-9 and TRBJ1-1; D is ambiguous. Trimming shortened V by 8 bases and J by 1 base, and 14 bases separated the two germline ends. In germline, CDR1 is SEHNR, CDR2 FQNEAQ (reference sequence). The CDR3 has 14 residues. CDR3 region: CASAGLGKNTEAFF. CDR3 bases: TGTGCCAGCGCAGGCCTCGGGAAGAACACTGAAGCTTTCTTT.

V usage is TRBV3-1 and J usage is TRBJ1-5; no definite D call. Per germline, CDR1 LGHDT and CDR2 YNNKEL (reference sequence). The germline V and J ends were trimmed by 3 bases and 1 base, with 13 bases remaining between them. The CDR3 is 16 amino acids. The CDR3 nucleotides read TGTGCCAGCAGCCACGGCGGCCACGGCAGCAATCAGCCCCAGCATTTT. It encodes CASSHGGHGSNQPQHF.

The chain links TRBV13 to TRBJ2-1, with TRBD2 matching over 13 bases. With 5 bases clipped from V and 9 bases from J, the junction kept 10 bases outside the gene matches. Germline CDR1 is PRHDT and CDR2 is FYEKMQ (reference sequence). The CDR3 totals 16 residues. The CDR3 reads CASSLRPGLAGLEQFF. The DNA for the CDR3 is TGTGCCAGCAGCCTCCGGCCGGGACTAGCGGGGCTTGAGCAGTTCTTC. Filled out from reference TRBV13 and TRBJ2-1, the complete variable domain reads AAGVIQSPRHLIKEKRETATLKCYPIPRHDTVYWYQQGPGQDPQFLISFYEKMQSDKGSIPDRFSAQQFSDYHSELNMSSLELGDSALYFCASSLRPGLAGLEQFFGPGTRLTVL.

In this sample, this clonotype turned up a few times. The chain uses TRBV3-1 and TRBJ2-1; 8 nucleotides agree with TRBD2. From germline, CDR1 is LGHDT and CDR2 YNNKEL (reference sequence). The CDR3 covers 15 residues. V dropped 1 base and J dropped 7; count of bases not matched to a gene: 6. CDR3 in DNA: TGTGCCAGCAGCCAAGGTGGGACTAGGTTGAATGAGCAGTTCTTC. It encodes CASSQGGTRLNEQFF.

A few counts support this clonotype. The chain uses TRBV12-3 or TRBV12-4 and TRBJ1-4; tentatively, D is TRBD1 (6 bases). V shed 4 bases and J shed 0 bases, with 9 bases lying between them. The CDR3 extends over 15 amino acids. The CDR3 loop reads CASSSRTATNEKLFF. In DNA form, the CDR3 reads TGTGCCAGCAGTTCACGGACAGCAACTAATGAAAAACTGTTTTTT.

This clonotype was recorded a few times. This chain joins TRBV6-2 or TRBV6-3 and TRBJ2-5; the D gene is possibly TRBD2 (6 bases). The CDR3 covers 15 residues. Trimming stripped 7 bases from V and 2 bases from J, with 17 bases between. Germline CDR1 and CDR2: MNHEY and SVGEGT. In DNA form, the CDR3 reads TGTGCCAGCACCCCCATCGGGACTCCGCAAGAGACCCAGTACTTC. Its protein product is CASTPIGTPQETQYF.

J is TRBJ1-1 and V is TRBV13; 8 positions agree with TRBD1. Germline V gene lookup returns CDR1 PRHDT and CDR2 FYEKMQ (reference sequence). The trim removed 6 bases at V and 1 base at J, leaving 7 bases unmatched. The CDR3 sequence is 15 residues long. This chain's CDR3 is CASRDRGEENTEAFF. The CDR3 DNA reads TGTGCCAGCAGAGACAGGGGAGAGGAGAACACTGAAGCTTTCTTT.

This clonotype was counted a few times. The J gene is TRBJ2-1, the V gene TRBV5-1; 14 nucleotides agree with TRBD2. The CDR3 has 18 residues. With V trimmed by 3 bases and J by 4 bases, 9 bases remained unmatched. Germline CDR1 reads SGHRS; CDR2 reads YFSETQ. CDR3: CASSSGTSGRTRYNEQFF. The CDR3, as DNA: TGCGCCAGCAGCTCCGGGACTAGCGGGAGAACGAGGTACAATGAGCAGTTCTTC. Filled out from reference TRBV5-1 and TRBJ2-1, the complete variable domain reads KAGVTQTPRYLIKTRGQQVTLSCSPISGHRSVSWYQQTPGQGLQFLFEYFSETQRNKGNFPGRFSGRQFSNSRSEMNVSTLELGDSALYLCASSSGTSGRTRYNEQFFGPGTRLTVL.

There are many counts of this clonotype. The chain joins TRBV2 to TRBJ1-1; D gene ambiguous. Germline assignment: CDR1 SNHLY and CDR2 FYNNEI. V lost 0 bases to trimming and J lost 5 bases, with 7 bases between them. CDR3 size: 13 residues. CDR3: CASSEAAPTEAFF. CDR3 sequence (DNA): TGTGCCAGCAGTGAAGCGGCGCCGACTGAAGCTTTCTTT.

This clonotype was seen repeatedly, ten times or more. The chain recombines TRBV28 with TRBJ1-1; perhaps TRBD1 as D (5 bases). From germline, CDR1 is MDHEN and CDR2 SYDVKM. Trimming removed 6 bases from V and 4 bases from J, with 21 bases in between. This CDR3 has 16 amino acids. This CDR3 is CASRGGLGVSGTEAFF. The DNA for the CDR3 is TGTGCCAGCAGGGGGGGGTTAGGGGTTTCTGGCACTGAAGCTTTCTTT.

The rearrangement uses TRBV11-2 and TRBJ2-5; 8 bases match TRBD2. The CDR3 extends over 17 amino acids. Trimming removed 1 base from V and 4 bases from J; junction bases left unmatched: 11. Germline CDR1 SGHAT, CDR2 FQNNGV. CDR3 sequence: CASSLVYGAGVRETQYF. The CDR3 coding sequence is TGTGCCAGCAGCTTAGTTTACGGAGCGGGAGTACGAGAGACCCAGTACTTC.

V and J are TRBV19 and TRBJ2-7; D unresolved. The CDR3 contains 11 residues. Germline CDR1 and CDR2: LNHDA and SQIVND (reference sequence). Trimming took 6 bases from V and 6 from J, leaving 9 bases between them. The CDR3 is CASSARSEQYF. The CDR3 coding sequence is TGTGCCAGTAGCGCTAGGAGCGAGCAGTACTTC.

The V call is TRBV2, the J call TRBJ2-4; possibly TRBD1 or TRBD2 for D (5 bases each). Deletions cut 3 bases from V and 12 bases from J, with 12 bases between. Germline V lookup: CDR1 SNHLY, CDR2 FYNNEI. This CDR3 spans 12 amino acids. This CDR3 is CASSEGVYAQYF. As DNA, the CDR3 is TGTGCCAGCAGTGAGGGGGTTTACGCTCAGTACTTC.